One and the same sample provided the 19 T cell receptor beta chains below, sequenced in a study of CD8+CD57+ T cells in acquired aplastic anemia. Profiling of TCR beta VDJ combinations and CDR3 sequences used genomic DNA as template. Each CDR3 protein is one row after TCRdb ran MiXCR on the reads. This sample yields hundreds of thousands of distinct CDR3 sequences, of which about half are seen a single time; just under 20% belongs to the top ten. Patients included in sequencing had previously demonstrated CD8+CD57+ cell expansion by flow cytometry. Sequencing input: sorted CD4+, CD8+, or CD8+CD57+ T cells (not recorded which) from PBMCs. The receptors here all came from a human donor with aplastic anemia.

This chain links TRBV24-1 with TRBJ1-1; TRBD1 agrees at 8 bases. In germline, CDR1 is KGHDR, CDR2 SFDVKD. The CDR3 covers 15 residues. V dropped 3 bases and J dropped 1; count of bases not matched to a gene: 3. The CDR3: CATSDPGTGNTEAFF. The CDR3 bases are TGTGCCACCAGTGATCCAGGGACAGGGAACACTGAAGCTTTCTTT.

This clonotype was seen at least ten times. The chain has TRBV2 and TRBJ2-1; D is unresolved. V was pared by 1 base and J by 4 bases, with 8 bases between. This CDR3 comprises 14 residues. CDR1 is SNHLY, CDR2 FYNNEI, per germline. CDR3 sequence (DNA): TGTGCCAGCAGTGAAGGGGCGAATTACAATGAGCAGTTCTTC. It is translated as CASSEGANYNEQFF.

This clonotype came up many times. This rearrangement joins TRBV19 to TRBJ2-3; TRBD1 or TRBD2 may be the D gene (5 bases each). CDR3 length equals 16 residues. Germline V gives CDR1 LNHDA, CDR2 SQIVND (reference sequence). The V gene lost 9 bases and the J gene lost 3 bases, with 22 bases spanning the gap. The CDR3 coding sequence is TGTGCCAGGAGGGGTTGGGTTTCCCCCGCGACAGATACGCAGTATTTT. Its translation is CARRGWVSPATDTQYF.

This clonotype was seen many times. The chain couples TRBV19 to TRBJ2-5; D could derive from TRBD1 or TRBD2 (5 bases each). Trimming cost V 5 bases and J 1 base, with 11 bases left between them. The CDR3 covers 14 residues. Germline CDR1 reads LNHDA; CDR2 reads SQIVND (reference sequence). This CDR3 reads CASSSGTIQETQYF. The CDR3 nucleotides read TGTGCCAGTAGTTCCGGGACCATCCAAGAGACCCAGTACTTC. Complete variable domain (other parts from reference TRBV19 and TRBJ2-5): DGGITQSPKYLFRKEGQNVTLSCEQNLNHDAMYWYRQDPGQGLRLIYYSQIVNDFQKGDIAEGYSVSREKKESFPLTVTSAQKNPTAFYLCASSSGTIQETQYFGPGTRLLVL.

This clonotype was picked up many times. The chain couples TRBV11-2 to TRBJ1-5, with D tentatively TRBD1 (6 bases). Germline V gives CDR1 SGHAT, CDR2 FQNNGV. CDR3 length: 15 residues. The V and J ends lost 3 bases and 4 bases respectively, with 13 bases between them. The CDR3 DNA reads as TGTGCCAGCAGCTTTTCGACAGGAGGAAATCAGCCCCAGCATTTT. Encoded protein: CASSFSTGGNQPQHF.

This chain uses TRBV2 with TRBJ2-1; D is unclear. The germline gives CDR1 SNHLY, CDR2 FYNNEI. V shed 0 bases and J shed 7 bases, with 13 bases lying between them. CDR3 length equals 15 residues. The CDR3 loop reads CASSEARTGRNEQFF. In DNA form, the CDR3 reads TGTGCCAGCAGTGAAGCGCGGACGGGTCGTAATGAGCAGTTCTTC.

In its sample, this clonotype was seen many times. This rearrangement joins TRBV7-9 to TRBJ2-1; 11 bases agree with TRBD2. Trimming at V came to 4 bases and at J to 4 bases, leaving 12 bases not matched to a gene. The germline CDR1 and CDR2 sequences are SEHNR and FQNEAQ (reference sequence). The CDR3 contains 18 residues. The CDR3 sequence: CASSSSGGASGGYNEQFF. Written as DNA, the CDR3 is TGTGCCAGCAGCTCCTCCGGGGGGGCTAGCGGGGGGTACAATGAGCAGTTCTTC.

This chain links TRBV19 with TRBJ2-7, with 7 bases that match TRBD1. CDR3 length: 14 residues. Germline CDR1 and CDR2: LNHDA and SQIVND (reference sequence). Losses at the gene ends were 5 bases for V and 2 bases for J; bases not matched to a gene: 6. The DNA of the CDR3 is TGTGCCAGTAGTCGCTCCGGGACAGCCTACGAGCAGTACTTC. This sequence encodes CASSRSGTAYEQYF.

The V and J genes are TRBV5-1 and TRBJ2-1, with a possible D match to TRBD2 (7 bases). This CDR3 has 17 residues. CDR1 is SGHRS, CDR2 YFSETQ, per germline. V was trimmed by 4 bases and J by 3 bases, leaving 20 bases between them. The DNA for the CDR3 is TGCGCCAGCAGCCAGTACGGTACAGGGAGGGGCTACAATGAGCAGTTCTTC. It codes for CASSQYGTGRGYNEQFF. The full variable domain, with the rest looked up from reference TRBV5-1 and TRBJ2-1, is KAGVTQTPRYLIKTRGQQVTLSCSPISGHRSVSWYQQTPGQGLQFLFEYFSETQRNKGNFPGRFSGRQFSNSRSEMNVSTLELGDSALYLCASSQYGTGRGYNEQFFGPGTRLTVL.

V is TRBV10-3 and J is TRBJ2-5; TRBD1 might be the D (6 bases). Trimming stripped 3 bases from V and 4 bases from J, with 9 bases between. The germline gives CDR1 ENHRY, CDR2 SYGVKD. This CDR3 contains 13 residues. The DNA for the CDR3 is TGTGCCATCAGTGAAAGGACAGCAGAGACCCAGTACTTC. Amino acids: CAISERTAETQYF.

This clonotype has ten or more counts. V and J are TRBV25-1 and TRBJ1-4; D uncertain. The CDR3 covers 14 residues. CDR1 is MGHDK, CDR2 SYGVNS, per germline. Trimming shortened V by 2 bases and J by 4 bases, and 8 bases separated the two germline ends. The CDR3 sequence is CASSEHTNNEKLFF. CDR3 in DNA: TGTGCCAGCAGTGAACACACTAATAATGAAAAACTGTTTTTT.

This chain links TRBV6-1 with TRBJ1-5, with D unresolved. Trimming took off 3 bases at V and 1 base at J, with 4 bases between the two ends. The CDR3 sequence is 13 residues long. CDR1 and CDR2 (germline): MNHNS, SASEGT. The DNA of the CDR3 is TGTGCCAGCAGTGAGTGGAGCAATCAGCCCCAGCATTTT. Protein: CASSEWSNQPQHF.

V is TRBV7-3 and J is TRBJ1-6, with TRBD1 identical over 7 bases. J lost 10 bases, V lost 2 bases, and 2 bases had no gene match. Germline V lookup: CDR1 SGHTA, CDR2 FQGTGA. The CDR3 has 13 residues. CDR3 residues: CASSLQGESPLHF. CDR3 bases: TGTGCCAGCAGCTTACAGGGGGAATCACCCCTCCACTTT.

The rearrangement uses TRBV15 and TRBJ1-5; 8 nucleotides agree with TRBD1. The CDR3 has 14 amino acids. Germline-derived CDR1 and CDR2 are LNHNV and YYDKDF (reference sequence). V gave up 3 bases and J gave up 3 bases; unmatched junction bases: 1. The CDR3 loop is CATSRTGDNQPQHF. The CDR3 DNA is TGTGCCACCAGCAGGACAGGGGACAATCAGCCCCAGCATTTT.

This clonotype was seen only a few times. One junction end does not reproduce the germline sequence, and a read error may be involved. The V call is TRBV2, the J call TRBJ2-7; TRBD1 is a possible D gene (6 bases). CDR1 is SNHLY and CDR2 is FYNNEI in the germline V gene. The CDR3 sequence is 15 residues long. For the CDR3, the DNA is TGTGCCATCAGTGGGAGAGCAGGGGCCTCCTACGAGCAGTACTTC. Its protein product is CAISGRAGASYEQYF.

This clonotype was detected many times. The chain uses TRBV7-2 and TRBJ2-7; 9 nucleotides agree with TRBD1. CDR1 SGHTA and CDR2 FQGNSA come from the germline V gene. Losses at the gene ends were 6 bases for V and 6 bases for J; bases not matched to a gene: 9. There are 14 residues in the CDR3. The CDR3 region has the DNA TGTGCCAGCAGACCAACCGGGACAGGGAGCGAGCAGTACTTC. Translating gives CASRPTGTGSEQYF.

CDR3 nucleotide sequence: TGCAGTGCTAGCGTCTTTGGGACAGGGAACCTTGGAGCTTTCTTT. Protein: CSASVFGTGNLGAFF. The chain has TRBV20-1 and TRBJ1-1; 9 bases fit TRBD1. There are 15 residues in the CDR3. The trim removed 3 bases at V and 10 bases at J, leaving 15 bases unmatched. The germline V gene has CDR1 DFQATT and CDR2 SNEGSKA (reference sequence).

This clonotype appeared many times. This chain connects TRBV19 to TRBJ1-2; D unclear. V shed 7 bases and J shed 5 bases, with 11 bases lying between them. The CDR3 consists of 12 residues. The germline gives CDR1 LNHDA, CDR2 SQIVND (reference sequence). The CDR3: CASTKSEYGYTF. CDR3 nucleotides: TGTGCCAGTACCAAAAGCGAGTATGGCTACACCTTC. The variable domain in full, with the rest retrieved from reference TRBV19 and TRBJ1-2, is DGGITQSPKYLFRKEGQNVTLSCEQNLNHDAMYWYRQDPGQGLRLIYYSQIVNDFQKGDIAEGYSVSREKKESFPLTVTSAQKNPTAFYLCASTKSEYGYTFGSGTRLTVV.

This clonotype was counted ten times or more. This chain links TRBV6-4 with TRBJ2-1; D is unresolved. The V gene lost 4 bases and the J gene lost 6 bases, with 13 bases spanning the gap. The V gene's germline CDR1 is MRHNA and CDR2 SNTAGT. CDR3 length: 14 amino acids. The CDR3 spells CASSASPGRNEQFF. The CDR3 bases are TGTGCCAGCAGTGCCTCACCTGGACGCAATGAGCAGTTCTTC.